The source of this T cell receptor (beta chain) is a study of molecular identifiers for immune sequencing clone quantification. Trimming stripped 6 bases from V and 4 bases from J, with 6 bases between. Germline V gene sequence: CDR1 MDHEN, CDR2 SYDVKM. This CDR3 is 11 amino acids long. TCRdb reanalysed the PCR reads using MiXCR and keeps one entry per CDR3 protein. The sample lists some 580,000 distinct CDR3 sequences; about 25% were seen once. This receptor was obtained from a human donor in good health. Some libraries in this study had Jurkat cell RNA spiked in. This chain connects TRBV28 to TRBJ1-1; D is uncertain. The sequencing sample was made of naive CD8+ T cells from blood, with Jurkat cell RNA spiked in. Stated subset: FACS-sorted CD8+CD4-CCR7+CD45RA+ naive T cells. DNA of the CDR3: TGTGCCAGCAGGATAAGCACTGAAGCTTTCTTT. Protein product: CASRISTEAFF.